The 2 T cell receptor beta chains below come from one sample, sequenced in a study of OX40 agonist ivuxolimab in advanced cancers. The library was generated by the immunoSEQ multiplex PCR assay. TCRdb holds this immuneACCESS table with in-frame rearrangements only. Some clones are missing; in checked studies, unresolved V genes explain under half, and the rest has no known cause. The sample table holds about 78,000 clones, of which under 90% were seen once. The leading ten clones occupy 0.4% to 0.5% of the sample. The material was CD4+ or CD8+ T cells sorted from blood, obtained in a trial of the OX40 agonist ivuxolimab. Source of these receptors: an adult with an advanced solid tumor such as melanoma, head and neck, liver or kidney cancer.

This chain joins TRBV27 and TRBJ2-1, with D maybe TRBD1 (5 bases). The CDR3 extends over 14 amino acids. From germline, CDR1 is MNHEY and CDR2 SMNVEV (reference sequence). V was shortened by 3 bases and J by 3 bases, with 9 bases between the two germline ends. The CDR3 DNA follows: TGTGCCAGCAGTTTTTTTCAGGGCTACAATGAGCAGTTCTTC. Translation gives CASSFFQGYNEQFF.

This sequence joins TRBV5-1 and TRBJ2-3, with TRBD2 matching 10 bases. The germline CDR1 and CDR2 sequences are SGHRS and YFSETQ. This CDR3 is built from 14 residues. The ends lost 4 bases at V and 4 bases at J; junction bases unmatched: 3. CDR3 amino acids: CASSSGGAADTQYF. The CDR3 DNA is TGCGCCAGCAGCAGCGGGGGGGCCGCAGATACGCAGTATTTT. Complete variable domain (other parts from reference TRBV5-1 and TRBJ2-3): KAGVTQTPRYLIKTRGQQVTLSCSPISGHRSVSWYQQTPGQGLQFLFEYFSETQRNKGNFPGRFSGRQFSNSRSEMNVSTLELGDSALYLCASSSGGAADTQYFGPGTRLTVL.